The entry that follows covers one T cell receptor beta chain sequence. This sample stems from a study of blood T cell repertoires in COVID-19. The data were produced by immunoSEQ multiplex PCR, yet TCRdb's version contains in-frame clones alone and is incomplete. The repertoire holds around 170,000 clones, with around 90% as singletons. The germline gives CDR1 LNHDA, CDR2 SQIVND (reference sequence). With 2 bases clipped from V and 3 bases from J, the junction kept 10 bases outside the gene matches. The CDR3 loop spans 17 amino acids. The rearrangement joins TRBV19 to TRBJ2-1, with TRBD2 identical over 7 bases. The TCR was taken from a man in his sixties with acute or convalescent COVID-19. Sequencing was carried out using peripheral blood. The CDR3 DNA is TGTGCCAGTAGTATATTTGGCGGGAGTGGGGTCTACAATGAGCAGTTCTTC. Amino acid sequence: CASSIFGGSGVYNEQFF.